This T cell receptor beta chain was recovered during a study of cytomegalovirus exposure and HLA in healthy donors. Concerning this clone: Its target is unknown.

PCR used 60 Vbeta primers and 13 Jbeta primers. Assay: immunoSEQ multiplex PCR; the TCRdb copy retains only in-frame clones and omits some. The data contain about 120,000 clones, 15% to 20% of them singletons. General study results and limits: HLA allele associations emerged for fewer than 20,000 TCR beta sequences in a later analysis, at 0.05 false discovery rate.

Between the trimmed V and J ends, which lost 5 bases and 15 bases, there was a span of 17 bases. Germline lookup yields CDR1 DFQATT and CDR2 SNEGSKA (reference sequence). This CDR3 comprises 11 residues. Sequencing input: PBMCs. The chain combines TRBV20-1 with TRBJ2-1; D is unresolved. This receptor was identified in a female donor in good health and CMV-seropositive. CDR3 loop: CSAAKDMFPFF. The DNA for the CDR3 is TGCAGTGCTGCTAAAGACATGTTTCCGTTCTTC.